The source of this T cell receptor beta chain is a study of blood T cells in healthy people across ages. The study, taken as a whole, reports: Both naive CD4+ cell counts and diversity were greater in long-lived donors than in aged donors. With age, beta diversity per million T cells declined roughly linearly, significantly by about 37.

This CDR3 has 16 amino acids. Germline CDR1 and CDR2: SGHDT and YYEEEE. V was trimmed by 1 base and J by 6 bases, leaving 16 bases between them. Through a sample-barcoded 5' primer and a J-beta primer mix, a second PCR was run for 7 to 11 cycles. TCRdb reanalysed the 5' RACE reads using MiXCR and keeps one entry per CDR3 protein. The sample comprises some 800,000 distinct CDR3 sequences, around two fifths of which are singletons, and around 18% rests with the top ten. Per-sample PBMC isolation yielded at least 6 million cells. In the case of this clonotype: No antigen is known for it.

This sequence was found in a man between 60 and 75 years old in good health. Sequencing used blood. J is TRBJ2-2 and V is TRBV5-6; D not resolved. The CDR3 sequence is CASSLPGQTRPGELFF. The CDR3 DNA sequence: TGTGCCAGCAGCTTGCCGGGCCAGACGCGTCCCGGGGAGCTGTTTTTT.